This T cell receptor beta chain was retrieved from a study of blood T cell repertoires in COVID-19. Study-level background: Sites in the United States, Italy and Spain provided acute and convalescent COVID-19 samples. T cells, B-cell-depleted T cells, or PBMCs supplied cDNA or gDNA.

V lost 4 bases and J 8 bases, leaving 28 bases between the germline ends. CDR1 and CDR2 from the germline V gene are LGHNA and YSLEER. This CDR3 is built from 18 residues. As processed by the authors: Researchers report that nucleated cell counts were estimated from reference gene primer amplification. TCRdb's table, derived via immunoSEQ multiplex PCR, lists solely in-frame clones and lacks some. Clone size and V and J calls were adopted from that table, with D and trimming inferred from the DNA. The table includes 85,000 to 100,000 clones, 70% to 85% detected once. The rearrangement joins TRBV4-3 to TRBJ2-3, with TRBD1 as a possible D gene (6 bases). Sequencing was done on a sample of peripheral blood. The TCR comes from a woman aged 55-70 years with acute or convalescent COVID-19. The DNA for the CDR3 is TGCGCCAGCAGCCTAAGCCCACATAGACAGGTGGGAATCGGTACGCAGTATTTT. Amino acid sequence: CASSLSPHRQVGIGTQYF.